The 13 T cell receptor beta chains reported below all come from one sample, sequenced in a study of blood T cell repertoires in COVID-19. Sequencing used immunoSEQ multiplex PCR; TCRdb keeps in-frame clones, though not all of them. This sample has around 260,000 clones, with more than 75% found just once. What was sequenced was peripheral blood. The receptors derive from a woman between 35 and 50 years old who had recovered from COVID-19.

This clone was observed a few times. The rearrangement uses TRBV19 and TRBJ1-6; D possibly corresponds to TRBD1 (5 bases). The CDR3 totals 16 residues. Per the germline V gene, CDR1 is LNHDA and CDR2 is SQIVND (reference sequence). V shed 1 base and J shed 7 bases, with 14 bases lying between them. This CDR3 reads CASSIGRRVPNSPLHF. Written as DNA, the CDR3 is TGTGCCAGTAGTATAGGACGCAGGGTGCCCAATTCACCCCTCCACTTT.

The chain recombines TRBV9 with TRBJ2-5; possible D gene TRBD1, 5 bases. CDR1 and CDR2 from the germline V gene are SGDLS and YYNGEE. The CDR3 is 14 residues long. The V end lost 3 bases, the J end lost 5 bases, and 14 bases lay between the germline ends. For the CDR3, the DNA is TGTGCCAGCAGCGCCGACAGAGGATGGGAGACCCAGTACTTC. The encoded protein is CASSADRGWETQYF.

The V gene is TRBV6-1, the J gene TRBJ2-5; D not resolved. Germline CDR1 MNHNS, CDR2 SASEGT. V lost 1 base to trimming and J lost 2 bases, with 14 bases between them. The CDR3 loop spans 16 amino acids. CDR3 sequence (DNA): TGTGCCAGCAGTGAAGTGGAGATTCCCGTTCAAGAGACCCAGTACTTC. Its protein product is CASSEVEIPVQETQYF.

V usage is TRBV19 and J usage is TRBJ2-5; TRBD2 aligns across 8 bases. Losses at the gene ends were 5 bases for V and 5 bases for J; bases not matched to a gene: 10. Germline CDR1 is LNHDA and CDR2 is SQIVND (reference sequence). This CDR3 has 15 amino acids. CDR3 loop: CASSPREGRRETQYF. The CDR3 DNA sequence: TGTGCCAGTAGTCCCCGGGAGGGGAGACGGGAGACCCAGTACTTC.

The gene calls are TRBV19 and TRBJ1-1; 11 nucleotides line up with TRBD1. The CDR3 spans 16 residues. J gave up 4 bases and V 7 bases, and 11 bases lay outside the gene matches. Germline CDR1 LNHDA, CDR2 SQIVND (reference sequence). This CDR3 is CASTKTRTGGITEAFF. CDR3 sequence (DNA): TGTGCCAGTACCAAAACCCGGACAGGGGGCATCACTGAAGCTTTCTTT.

The chain links TRBV4-1 to TRBJ1-1, with 8 bases fitting TRBD1. CDR1 is MGHRA and CDR2 is YSYEKL in the germline V gene. V gave up 0 bases and J gave up 4 bases; unmatched junction bases: 13. This CDR3 has 18 amino acids. The CDR3 reads CASSQDAPGQGLSTEAFF. The CDR3 DNA reads TGCGCCAGCAGCCAAGATGCCCCCGGACAGGGTTTGAGCACTGAAGCTTTCTTT.

CDR3 region: CASSLSEGALEQYF. The DNA of the CDR3 is TGTGCCAGCAGTTTATCAGAGGGGGCGCTCGAGCAGTACTTC. The rearrangement uses TRBV27 and TRBJ2-7; the match to TRBD1 covers 7 bases. V dropped 0 bases and J dropped 6; count of bases not matched to a gene: 5. This CDR3 is built from 14 residues. CDR1 MNHEY and CDR2 SMNVEV come from the germline V gene (reference sequence).

This clone came up once. J is TRBJ1-2 and V is TRBV7-6, with TRBD1 as a possible D gene (5 bases). V shed 5 bases and J shed 5 bases, with 21 bases lying between them. Per germline, CDR1 SGHVS and CDR2 FNYEAQ. This CDR3 region has 16 residues. The CDR3 nucleotides are TGTGCCAGCAGCCCGGGGGTGATAGTCCCAAAATATGGCTACACCTTC. Its protein product is CASSPGVIVPKYGYTF.

The chain uses TRBV20-1 and TRBJ1-2; possibly TRBD1 for D (5 bases). The germline CDR1 and CDR2 sequences are DFQATT and SNEGSKA (reference sequence). This CDR3 has 11 amino acids. Trimming left V 3 bases short and J 10 bases short, with 12 bases between. CDR3 nucleotides: TGCAGTGCTAGGGGGCAGGTATCCTACACCTTC. Translated: CSARGQVSYTF.

DNA for the CDR3: TGTGCCAGCAGTCCCGGGACACCACATAGCAATCAGCCCCAGCATTTT. Translation gives CASSPGTPHSNQPQHF. V usage is TRBV6-2 or TRBV6-3 and J usage is TRBJ1-5, with D perhaps matching TRBD1 (6 bases). CDR1 is MNHEY and CDR2 is SVGEGT in the germline V gene. The CDR3 is 16 amino acids. With 5 bases removed from V and 0 bases from J, the gap between germline ends came to 14 bases.

The rearrangement links TRBV27 to TRBJ2-3, with a weak D call TRBD1 (6 bases). Germline V gives CDR1 MNHEY, CDR2 SMNVEV (reference sequence). The CDR3 is made up of 12 amino acids. V lost 6 bases and J 10 bases, leaving 14 bases between the germline ends. CDR3 in amino acids: CASSSYRAAQYF. DNA of the CDR3: TGTGCCAGCAGCTCTTACAGGGCGGCGCAGTATTTT.

The gene calls are TRBV19 and TRBJ1-4; 8 bases are a match to TRBD1. This CDR3 is 19 amino acids long. The trim removed 3 bases at V and 0 bases at J, leaving 12 bases unmatched. Germline V CDR1 and CDR2: LNHDA, SQIVND (reference sequence). The CDR3 nucleotides read TGTGCCAGTAGTATGGTGACAGGGGCGGGTCGAGCAACTAATGAAAAACTGTTTTTT. Translated, it gives CASSMVTGAGRATNEKLFF. Variable domain in full (rest from reference TRBV19 and TRBJ1-4): DGGITQSPKYLFRKEGQNVTLSCEQNLNHDAMYWYRQDPGQGLRLIYYSQIVNDFQKGDIAEGYSVSREKKESFPLTVTSAQKNPTAFYLCASSMVTGAGRATNEKLFFGSGTQLSVL.

This sequence joins TRBV2 and TRBJ1-1, with 9 bases aligning to TRBD1. This CDR3 comprises 14 residues. Germline V gives CDR1 SNHLY, CDR2 FYNNEI. V was clipped by 6 bases and J by 5 bases; unmatched bases: 7. The CDR3 loop is CASSAGTGRTEAFF. The CDR3 DNA reads TGTGCCAGCAGCGCCGGGACAGGGAGGACTGAAGCTTTCTTT.